These T cell receptor beta chains were read from a single sample in a study of CD8 T cells in Susac syndrome. TCRdb processed the immunoSEQ multiplex PCR reads anew with MiXCR; each CDR3 protein has one entry. The data contain about 120,000 distinct CDR3 sequences, over 90% of them singletons. The sequencing input was CD4+ T cells from PBMCs. These receptors all stem from a human donor with Susac syndrome. Each CDR3 is given with its conserved first and last residue. Fields, in order: CDR3 DNA, CDR3 protein, clone size, D gene, V gene, J gene. A D gene is named only where the DNA matches it firmly. Clone sizes are given selectively: once, few, many, or a class where the clone is expanded.

CDR3nt: TGTGCCTGGAGTTTACTAGCGGGAATCGCAGATACGCAGTATTTT
CDR3aa: CAWSLLAGIADTQYF
abundance: .
d_gene: TRBD2
v_gene: TRBV30
j_gene: TRBJ2-3

CDR3nt: TGTGCCACCAGCAGAGATGGCGTCTTCCACAATGAGCAGTTCTTC
CDR3aa: CATSRDGVFHNEQFF
abundance: .
d_gene: .
v_gene: TRBV15
j_gene: TRBJ2-1

CDR3nt: TGTGCCAGCAGCCAAGTTGGACAGGGAAGCAATCAGCCCCAGCATTTT
CDR3aa: CASSQVGQGSNQPQHF
abundance: once
d_gene: TRBD1
v_gene: TRBV4-2
j_gene: TRBJ1-5

CDR3nt: TGCGCCAGCAGCTCGGACGGTGACACTGAAGCTTTCTTT
CDR3aa: CASSSDGDTEAFF
abundance: .
d_gene: .
v_gene: TRBV5-1
j_gene: TRBJ1-1

CDR3nt: TGTGCCAGCAGTCCTTCCTATGGATACAATGAGCAGTTCTTC
CDR3aa: CASSPSYGYNEQFF
abundance: .
d_gene: .
v_gene: TRBV27
j_gene: TRBJ2-1

CDR3nt: TGTGCCTGGAGGGCACAGGAGGTCAATGGCTACACCTTC
CDR3aa: CAWRAQEVNGYTF
abundance: few
d_gene: .
v_gene: TRBV30
j_gene: TRBJ1-2

CDR3nt: TGCAGTGCTAGAGATACTAGCGGGCAACTAGCCAAAAACATTCAGTACTTC
CDR3aa: CSARDTSGQLAKNIQYF
abundance: .
d_gene: TRBD2
v_gene: TRBV20-1
j_gene: TRBJ2-4

CDR3nt: TGCAGTGCTGGAAGGGGGGATCAGCCCCAGCATTTT
CDR3aa: CSAGRGDQPQHF
abundance: .
d_gene: .
v_gene: TRBV20-1
j_gene: TRBJ1-5

CDR3nt: TGTGCCAGCAGCCCCAGACGGGGAATGAACACTGAAGCTTTCTTT
CDR3aa: CASSPRRGMNTEAFF
abundance: .
d_gene: .
v_gene: TRBV9
j_gene: TRBJ1-1

CDR3nt: TGTGCCTCCCGAGTAAGCAAAAACATTCAGTACTTC
CDR3aa: CASRVSKNIQYF
abundance: .
d_gene: .
v_gene: TRBV2
j_gene: TRBJ2-4

CDR3nt: TGTGCCTGGGGGACTAGCGGGAGATTCGGAGAGACCCAGTACTTC
CDR3aa: CAWGTSGRFGETQYF
abundance: .
d_gene: TRBD2
v_gene: TRBV30
j_gene: TRBJ2-5

CDR3nt: TGCAGCTATAGACAGGACTCCTACGAGCAGTACTTC
CDR3aa: CSYRQDSYEQYF
abundance: once
d_gene: .
v_gene: TRBV29-1
j_gene: TRBJ2-7

CDR3nt: TGCGCCAGCAGCCTTTCGGTGATGAGGACTGAAGCTTTCTTT
CDR3aa: CASSLSVMRTEAFF
abundance: .
d_gene: .
v_gene: TRBV5-1
j_gene: TRBJ1-1

CDR3nt: TGTGCCTGGAGTGATAAGGTGGTCACAGATACGCAGTATTTT
CDR3aa: CAWSDKVVTDTQYF
abundance: .
d_gene: .
v_gene: TRBV30
j_gene: TRBJ2-3

CDR3nt: TGCAGCGCCTCAAGGACAACTAATGAAAAACTGTTTTTT
CDR3aa: CSASRTTNEKLFF
abundance: .
d_gene: .
v_gene: TRBV29-1
j_gene: TRBJ1-4

CDR3nt: TGTGCCAGCAGCCAAGGTCAGGGGCTGGTTAACGAAAAACTGTTTTTT
CDR3aa: CASSQGQGLVNEKLFF
abundance: .
d_gene: .
v_gene: TRBV3-1
j_gene: TRBJ1-4

CDR3nt: TGTGCCAGCAGCCACTACCTTTCAGGGACAGGGGACACTGAAGCTTTCTTT
CDR3aa: CASSHYLSGTGDTEAFF
abundance: .
d_gene: TRBD1
v_gene: TRBV11-1
j_gene: TRBJ1-1

CDR3nt: TGCAGTGCCCCCACGCTTAGGGGGCGAAATGAAAAACTGTTTTTT
CDR3aa: CSAPTLRGRNEKLFF
abundance: .
d_gene: TRBD1
v_gene: TRBV20-1
j_gene: TRBJ1-4

CDR3nt: TGTGCCAGCAGTGAACCGGGCGGTAACTATGGCTACACCTTC
CDR3aa: CASSEPGGNYGYTF
abundance: .
d_gene: .
v_gene: TRBV25-1
j_gene: TRBJ1-2

CDR3nt: TGTGCCAGTAAGGGCGGATTGACGAAGCAGTACTTC
CDR3aa: CASKGGLTKQYF
abundance: .
d_gene: .
v_gene: TRBV19
j_gene: TRBJ2-7

CDR3nt: TGTGCCAGCAGTCGCGGGACTAGCGGGAGGAGGGCGGAGACCCAGTACTTC
CDR3aa: CASSRGTSGRRAETQYF
abundance: .
d_gene: TRBD2
v_gene: TRBV6-2/TRBV6-3
j_gene: TRBJ2-5

CDR3nt: TGTGCCAGCAGTAAACAGGGGGCAAGTACTGAAGCTTTCTTT
CDR3aa: CASSKQGASTEAFF
abundance: .
d_gene: TRBD1
v_gene: TRBV2
j_gene: TRBJ1-1

CDR3nt: TGCAGCGTTGGAGCGATGGGACCTGAAGCTTTCTTT
CDR3aa: CSVGAMGPEAFF
abundance: .
d_gene: .
v_gene: TRBV29-1
j_gene: TRBJ1-1

CDR3nt: TGTGCCAGCAGTTGGCGGGCGGGTAGGGGGCAGAGCACTGAAGCTTTCTTT
CDR3aa: CASSWRAGRGQSTEAFF
abundance: .
d_gene: TRBD1
v_gene: TRBV27
j_gene: TRBJ1-1

CDR3nt: TGCGCCAGCAGCCAAGGCAGGGGGCGGGAGACCCAGTACTTC
CDR3aa: CASSQGRGRETQYF
abundance: .
d_gene: TRBD1
v_gene: TRBV4-1
j_gene: TRBJ2-5

CDR3nt: TGTGCCAGCAGCCGCACCCTCTACGAGCAGTACTTC
CDR3aa: CASSRTLYEQYF
abundance: .
d_gene: .
v_gene: TRBV3-1
j_gene: TRBJ2-7

CDR3nt: TGTGCCTGGAGCGGGGGACAGGGGGCCTACACCTTC
CDR3aa: CAWSGGQGAYTF
abundance: .
d_gene: TRBD1
v_gene: TRBV30
j_gene: TRBJ1-2

CDR3nt: TGCAGCGCAGGGGGCAAAGAGCAGTTCTTC
CDR3aa: CSAGGKEQFF
abundance: .
d_gene: TRBD1
v_gene: TRBV29-1
j_gene: TRBJ2-1

CDR3nt: TGCAGCGTTGAAGATCGGCAGGGAGGGGAGACCCAGTACTTC
CDR3aa: CSVEDRQGGETQYF
abundance: .
d_gene: TRBD2
v_gene: TRBV29-1
j_gene: TRBJ2-5

CDR3nt: TGCAGTGCTCATCGTGGGACTTGGGAGCAGTTCTTC
CDR3aa: CSAHRGTWEQFF
abundance: .
d_gene: .
v_gene: TRBV20-1
j_gene: TRBJ2-1

CDR3nt: TGTGCCAGCAGTAGTTCAGGGGGCGGGGGTGGCTACACCTTC
CDR3aa: CASSSSGGGGGYTF
abundance: .
d_gene: TRBD1
v_gene: TRBV27
j_gene: TRBJ1-2

CDR3nt: TGTGCCAGCAGTTCACAGGGATTACCCTACGAGCAGTACTTC
CDR3aa: CASSSQGLPYEQYF
abundance: .
d_gene: .
v_gene: TRBV28
j_gene: TRBJ2-7

CDR3nt: TGTGCCAGTAGTGTCCGGGGGCCCAATCAGCCCCAGCATTTT
CDR3aa: CASSVRGPNQPQHF
abundance: once
d_gene: .
v_gene: TRBV19
j_gene: TRBJ1-5

CDR3nt: TGTGCCAGCAGTGAATCGGGCGCCCAGCTCCTGGAGCAGTACTTC
CDR3aa: CASSESGAQLLEQYF
abundance: .
d_gene: .
v_gene: TRBV2
j_gene: TRBJ2-7

CDR3nt: TGTGCCAGCAGTCCCAACATTGGAAACACCATATATTTT
CDR3aa: CASSPNIGNTIYF
abundance: once
d_gene: .
v_gene: TRBV12-3/TRBV12-4
j_gene: TRBJ1-3

CDR3nt: TGCAGTGCTAGAGATCAGGCTAGCGGCTCCTACGAGCAGTACTTC
CDR3aa: CSARDQASGSYEQYF
abundance: .
d_gene: TRBD2
v_gene: TRBV20-1
j_gene: TRBJ2-7

CDR3nt: TGTGCCTGGAGTCCCGGGACAGCCACTGAAGCTTTCTTT
CDR3aa: CAWSPGTATEAFF
abundance: .
d_gene: TRBD1
v_gene: TRBV30
j_gene: TRBJ1-1

CDR3nt: TGTGCCACCAGCAGAGATACGGAGACCCAGTACTTC
CDR3aa: CATSRDTETQYF
abundance: .
d_gene: .
v_gene: TRBV15
j_gene: TRBJ2-5

CDR3nt: TGCGCCAGCAGCGAACCGGGACTAGCGGGACTCTACGAGCAGTACTTC
CDR3aa: CASSEPGLAGLYEQYF
abundance: .
d_gene: TRBD2
v_gene: TRBV5-1
j_gene: TRBJ2-7

CDR3nt: TGCGCCAGCAGCCCTAGCGGGATCGGGACAGATACGCAGTATTTT
CDR3aa: CASSPSGIGTDTQYF
abundance: once
d_gene: TRBD2
v_gene: TRBV5-1
j_gene: TRBJ2-3

CDR3nt: TGTGCCAGTAGTATCCGGGACAGACTGAAAGCTTTCTTT
CDR3aa: CASSIRDRLKAFF
abundance: .
d_gene: TRBD1
v_gene: TRBV19
j_gene: TRBJ1-1

CDR3nt: TGTGCCAGCAGCCCCGCGGGGTACACCATATATTTT
CDR3aa: CASSPAGYTIYF
abundance: once
d_gene: .
v_gene: TRBV7-9
j_gene: TRBJ1-3

CDR3nt: TGTGCCTGGAGTGTACCAGGGGGCGCGGTTGGCTACACCTTC
CDR3aa: CAWSVPGGAVGYTF
abundance: .
d_gene: TRBD1
v_gene: TRBV30
j_gene: TRBJ1-2

CDR3nt: TGTGCCAGCTCTCCGGGACAACAAGAGACCCAGTACTTC
CDR3aa: CASSPGQQETQYF
abundance: few
d_gene: .
v_gene: TRBV18
j_gene: TRBJ2-5

CDR3nt: TGTGCCAGCAGTGGATTCAGGGGGCGCGGATCGGAAACTGGCTACACCTTC
CDR3aa: CASSGFRGRGSETGYTF
abundance: .
d_gene: TRBD1
v_gene: TRBV25-1
j_gene: TRBJ1-2

CDR3nt: TGCAGTGCTCTTCCGGGGGAACGATACGAGCAGTACTTC
CDR3aa: CSALPGERYEQYF
abundance: .
d_gene: .
v_gene: TRBV20-1
j_gene: TRBJ2-7

CDR3nt: TGCAGCGTTGAAGGTCGGGGGCGCAGCACTGAAGCTTTCTTT
CDR3aa: CSVEGRGRSTEAFF
abundance: .
d_gene: .
v_gene: TRBV29-1
j_gene: TRBJ1-1

CDR3nt: TGTGCCAGCAGCTGGCTTCAAGAGACCCAGTACTTC
CDR3aa: CASSWLQETQYF
abundance: .
d_gene: .
v_gene: TRBV6-1
j_gene: TRBJ2-5